Each of the 25 T cell receptor beta chains below was sequenced from the same sample in a study of control samples from healthy donors and cancer patients. The method was immunoSEQ multiplex PCR; TCRdb's version includes in-frame clones alone and lacks a portion of them. The data contain 70,000 to 85,000 clones, about 79% of them singletons. Sequencing was carried out using PBMCs. These receptors all come from a man aged 60-69 years with head and neck cancer.

Only a few counts were recorded for this clone. This sequence joins TRBV5-1 and TRBJ1-1; D remains ambiguous. Per the germline V gene, CDR1 is SGHRS and CDR2 is YFSETQ. This CDR3 comprises 14 residues. Trimming stripped 3 bases from V and 1 base from J, with 10 bases between. The CDR3 reads CASSYQTQNTEAFF. The CDR3 DNA is TGCGCCAGCAGCTACCAGACACAGAACACTGAAGCTTTCTTT. Looking up the rest from reference TRBV5-1 and TRBJ1-1 gives the full variable domain: KAGVTQTPRYLIKTRGQQVTLSCSPISGHRSVSWYQQTPGQGLQFLFEYFSETQRNKGNFPGRFSGRQFSNSRSEMNVSTLELGDSALYLCASSYQTQNTEAFFGQGTRLTVV.

This chain links TRBV5-1 with TRBJ1-4, with D tentatively TRBD1 (6 bases). The germline V gene encodes CDR1 SGHRS and CDR2 YFSETQ. V shed 0 bases and J shed 7 bases, with 16 bases lying between them. The CDR3 loop spans 16 amino acids. As DNA, the CDR3 is TGCGCCAGCAGCTTGGCTGGACAGCCGAGAATTGAAAAACTGTTTTTT. It translates to CASSLAGQPRIEKLFF.

The chain couples TRBV15 to TRBJ2-6, with 8 positions matching TRBD2. The CDR3 is 15 residues long. Losses at the gene ends were 8 bases for V and 2 bases for J; bases not matched to a gene: 5. From germline, CDR1 is LNHNV and CDR2 YYDKDF (reference sequence). CDR3 nucleotide sequence: TGTGCCACCTCCACGGGGGGGGCTGGGGCCAACGTCCTGACTTTC. Translated: CATSTGGAGANVLTF.

The chain carries TRBV7-9 and TRBJ1-1; 11 bases line up with TRBD1. This CDR3 is built from 19 residues. Germline CDR1 is SEHNR and CDR2 is FQNEAQ (reference sequence). V gave up 3 bases and J gave up 0 bases; unmatched junction bases: 12. The CDR3 DNA reads TGTGCCAGCAGCTTTGTAGGGACAGGGGGGCGGCCCATGAACACTGAAGCTTTCTTT. Its translation: CASSFVGTGGRPMNTEAFF.

The chain carries TRBV5-4 and TRBJ2-1, with 10 bases that match TRBD2. The CDR3 has 19 amino acids. Per the germline V gene, CDR1 is SGHNT and CDR2 is YYREEE (reference sequence). After removal of 0 bases from V and 0 bases from J, the junction contained 9 bases not matched to a gene. The CDR3 protein is CASSLAWVAGGFSYNEQFF. CDR3 nucleotide sequence: TGTGCCAGCAGCTTGGCTTGGGTAGCGGGGGGCTTCTCCTACAATGAGCAGTTCTTC.

This sequence joins TRBV4-1 and TRBJ1-5; D gene unclear. Trimming took off 1 base at V and 3 bases at J, with 7 bases between the two ends. CDR3 length: 14 amino acids. Germline V CDR1 and CDR2: MGHRA, YSYEKL. CDR3 protein: CASSQGDNNQPQHF. DNA of the CDR3: TGCGCCAGCAGCCAAGGTGACAACAATCAGCCCCAGCATTTT.

The chain recombines TRBV24-1 with TRBJ1-5, with TRBD1 matching over 10 bases. The CDR3 sequence is 16 residues long. Trimming took 4 bases from V and 7 from J; bases not matched to a gene: 9. Per germline, CDR1 KGHDR and CDR2 SFDVKD. CDR3 bases: TGTGCCACCAGTGAGACGGGGACAGGGGACGGCCAGCCCCAGCATTTT. It translates to CATSETGTGDGQPQHF.

The V and J genes are TRBV10-3 and TRBJ2-1; D not resolved. CDR1 and CDR2 from the germline V gene are ENHRY and SYGVKD. V gave up 6 bases and J gave up 5 bases, with 14 bases separating them. This CDR3 spans 14 amino acids. Here the CDR3 reads CAIRKSPEDNEQFF. CDR3 sequence (DNA): TGTGCCATCAGAAAGTCTCCTGAGGACAATGAGCAGTTCTTC.

This clone was seen only once. Written as DNA, the CDR3 is TGTGCCAGCAGCTTCAGGCGGGACAATGAGCAGTTCTTC. Translation: CASSFRRDNEQFF. This chain uses TRBV7-2 with TRBJ2-1, with a possible D match to TRBD2 (5 bases). V lost 3 bases, J lost 5 bases, and 8 bases lay in between. The CDR3 has 13 residues. Germline V gene sequence: CDR1 SGHTA, CDR2 FQGNSA.

V is TRBV10-3 and J is TRBJ1-5; 10 bases fit TRBD1. The CDR3 has 16 residues. The germline V gene has CDR1 ENHRY and CDR2 SYGVKD. Unmatched junction bases numbered 4, after V lost 3 bases and J lost 2 bases. The CDR3 bases are TGTGCCATCAGTGATGGGGACAGGGGCGGCAATCAGCCCCAGCATTTT. Residues: CAISDGDRGGNQPQHF.

This chain joins TRBV9 and TRBJ2-3, with 14 bases identical to TRBD2. This CDR3 region has 15 residues. The trim removed 4 bases at V and 4 bases at J, leaving 2 bases unmatched. Germline V gene data show CDR1 as SGDLS and CDR2 as YYNGEE. CDR3 protein: CASSKTSGRADTQYF. As DNA, the CDR3 is TGTGCCAGCAGCAAGACTAGCGGGAGGGCAGATACGCAGTATTTT.

V usage is TRBV6-5 and J usage is TRBJ1-3; TRBD1 agrees at 7 bases. The ends lost 6 bases at V and 1 base at J; junction bases unmatched: 3. This CDR3 is 14 amino acids long. The germline gives CDR1 MNHEY, CDR2 SVGAGI. The CDR3 bases are TGTGCCAGCAGGGGGACAGTATCTGGAAACACCATATATTTT. It is translated as CASRGTVSGNTIYF.

The gene calls are TRBV20-1 and TRBJ1-6, with unresolved D. Germline V gene data show CDR1 as DFQATT and CDR2 as SNEGSKA (reference sequence). Trimming cost V 3 bases and J 8 bases, with 17 bases left between them. The CDR3 extends over 15 amino acids. CDR3: CSASLPGLTDSPLHF. The CDR3 DNA reads as TGCAGTGCTAGTCTCCCGGGCTTAACCGATTCACCCCTCCACTTT.

This chain joins TRBV5-1 and TRBJ2-1, with D maybe TRBD2 (5 bases). The CDR3 contains 15 residues. V dropped 0 bases and J dropped 6 bases, with 13 bases sitting between them. Germline V gene data show CDR1 as SGHRS and CDR2 as YFSETQ. The DNA of the CDR3 is TGCGCCAGCAGCTTGGCATTAGCGAAGGCCAATGAGCAGTTCTTC. Its protein is CASSLALAKANEQFF.

The chain couples TRBV6-5 to TRBJ2-6, with 7 bases fitting TRBD2. V was pared by 6 bases and J by 2 bases, with 4 bases of the junction left unmatched. The length of the CDR3 is 15 residues. Germline V gives CDR1 MNHEY, CDR2 SVGAGI. This CDR3 is CASRRGGTGANVLTF. The CDR3 DNA reads TGTGCCAGCAGAAGGGGAGGGACTGGGGCCAACGTCCTGACTTTC.

This clone was recorded only once. The chain couples TRBV6-5 to TRBJ1-1, with a tentative D call TRBD1 (5 bases). The CDR3 has 15 amino acids. From germline, CDR1 is MNHEY and CDR2 SVGAGI. The V and J ends lost 5 bases and 4 bases respectively, with 17 bases between them. CDR3 amino acids: CASSPRGDGLTEAFF. The CDR3, as DNA: TGTGCCAGCAGTCCCCGAGGGGATGGGCTCACTGAAGCTTTCTTT.

The count of this clone is one. CDR3 bases: TGTGCTAGTGGTTTGGCCTCGTTCAGAGGGGCTGGGGAAAAACTGTTTTTT. Protein sequence: CASGLASFRGAGEKLFF. This sequence joins TRBV12-5 and TRBJ1-4; D may be TRBD1 (5 bases). From germline, CDR1 is LGHNT and CDR2 FRNRAP. This CDR3 has 17 amino acids. The germline V and J ends were trimmed by 1 base and 8 bases, with 20 bases remaining between them.

The V call is TRBV5-5, the J call TRBJ1-5; a possible D gene is TRBD1 (6 bases). Trimming cost V 0 bases and J 6 bases, with 16 bases left between them. Looked up from germline, CDR1 is SGHKS and CDR2 is YYEKEE (reference sequence). This CDR3 is 16 amino acids long. The CDR3 DNA sequence: TGTGCCAGCAGCTTGGCTGAATCAGGGGAAGGTCAGCCCCAGCATTTT. It is translated as CASSLAESGEGQPQHF.

V gene TRBV5-1 combines with J gene TRBJ1-6, with 7 bases fitting TRBD1. The V and J ends lost 3 bases and 0 bases, in that order; junction bases with no gene match: 9. Germline V CDR1 and CDR2: SGHRS, YFSETQ. This CDR3 has 18 amino acids. CDR3 DNA: TGCGCCAGCAGCTCCACACGACAGGGTAGCTCCTATAATTCACCCCTCCACTTT. It is translated as CASSSTRQGSSYNSPLHF.

The rearrangement joins TRBV10-3 to TRBJ1-1; no definite D call. Germline-derived CDR1 and CDR2 are ENHRY and SYGVKD. The CDR3 spans 11 residues. V lost 0 bases and J lost 11, with 7 bases in between. Here the CDR3 DNA reads TGTGCCATCAGTGAGTCGTTTGGGGCTTTCTTT. Its protein product is CAISESFGAFF.

This chain uses TRBV7-9 with TRBJ2-3, with no clear D. V lost 5 bases to trimming and J lost 2 bases, with 11 bases between them. The germline V gene has CDR1 SEHNR and CDR2 FQNEAQ (reference sequence). This CDR3 is built from 14 residues. This CDR3 is CASSPPLVTDTQYF. CDR3 in DNA: TGTGCCAGCAGCCCTCCTTTGGTCACAGATACGCAGTATTTT. The variable domain in full, completed from reference TRBV7-9 and TRBJ2-3, reads DTGVSQNPRHKITKRGQNVTFRCDPISEHNRLYWYRQTLGQGPEFLTYFQNEAQLEKSRLLSDRFSAERPKGSFSTLEIQRTEQGDSAMYLCASSPPLVTDTQYFGPGTRLTVL.

This clone has more than one count but fewer than ten. This chain connects TRBV7-9 to TRBJ2-7; tentatively, D is TRBD2 (6 bases). Germline lookup yields CDR1 SEHNR and CDR2 FQNEAQ (reference sequence). V lost 5 bases and J 2 bases, leaving 10 bases between the germline ends. The CDR3 runs 13 residues. The chain's CDR3 is CASSDGLTYEQYF. The CDR3 DNA is TGTGCCAGCAGCGATGGACTAACCTACGAGCAGTACTTC.

The gene calls are TRBV12-5 and TRBJ1-6; no clear D gene. The ends were cut back, 4 bases at V and 7 bases at J, with 8 bases in the middle. Germline loops: CDR1 LGHNT, CDR2 FRNRAP. The CDR3 loop spans 13 amino acids. This CDR3 reads CASGSYSNSPLHF. The DNA for the CDR3 is TGTGCTAGTGGTTCTTACAGCAATTCACCCCTCCACTTT.

V and J are TRBV5-1 and TRBJ1-1; perhaps TRBD1 as D (6 bases). This CDR3 region has 16 residues. Germline assignment: CDR1 SGHRS and CDR2 YFSETQ. Trimming shortened V by 2 bases and J by 1 base, and 15 bases separated the two germline ends. The CDR3: CASSFSGTLGNTEAFF. The CDR3, as DNA: TGCGCCAGCAGCTTCTCCGGGACACTGGGGAACACTGAAGCTTTCTTT.

CDR3 protein: CSASDRGVRRFF. DNA of the CDR3: TGCAGTGCTAGTGACCGGGGCGTCCGTCGGTTCTTC. The chain joins TRBV20-1 to TRBJ2-1; possibly TRBD1 or TRBD2 for D (5 bases each). Germline V lookup: CDR1 DFQATT, CDR2 SNEGSKA (reference sequence). With 3 bases removed from V and 15 bases from J, the gap between germline ends came to 18 bases. The CDR3 is 12 residues long.